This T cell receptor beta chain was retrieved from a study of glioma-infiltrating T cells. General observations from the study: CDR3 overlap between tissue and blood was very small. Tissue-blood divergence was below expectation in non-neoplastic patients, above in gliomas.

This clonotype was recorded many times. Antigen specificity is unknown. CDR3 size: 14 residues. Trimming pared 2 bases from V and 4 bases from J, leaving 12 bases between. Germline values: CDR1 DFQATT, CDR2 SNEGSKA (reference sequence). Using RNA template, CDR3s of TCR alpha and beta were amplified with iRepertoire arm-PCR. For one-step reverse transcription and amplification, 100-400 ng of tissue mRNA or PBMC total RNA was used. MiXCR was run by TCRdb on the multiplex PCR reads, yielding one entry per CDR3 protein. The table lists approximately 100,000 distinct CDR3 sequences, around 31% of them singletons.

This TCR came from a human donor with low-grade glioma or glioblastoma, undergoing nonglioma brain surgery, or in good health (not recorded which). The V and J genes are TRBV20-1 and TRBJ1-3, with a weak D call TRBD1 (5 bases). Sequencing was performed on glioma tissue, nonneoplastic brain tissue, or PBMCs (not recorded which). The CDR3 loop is CSARFGGDGNTIYF. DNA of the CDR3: TGCAGTGCTAGATTTGGGGGAGACGGAAACACCATATATTTT.